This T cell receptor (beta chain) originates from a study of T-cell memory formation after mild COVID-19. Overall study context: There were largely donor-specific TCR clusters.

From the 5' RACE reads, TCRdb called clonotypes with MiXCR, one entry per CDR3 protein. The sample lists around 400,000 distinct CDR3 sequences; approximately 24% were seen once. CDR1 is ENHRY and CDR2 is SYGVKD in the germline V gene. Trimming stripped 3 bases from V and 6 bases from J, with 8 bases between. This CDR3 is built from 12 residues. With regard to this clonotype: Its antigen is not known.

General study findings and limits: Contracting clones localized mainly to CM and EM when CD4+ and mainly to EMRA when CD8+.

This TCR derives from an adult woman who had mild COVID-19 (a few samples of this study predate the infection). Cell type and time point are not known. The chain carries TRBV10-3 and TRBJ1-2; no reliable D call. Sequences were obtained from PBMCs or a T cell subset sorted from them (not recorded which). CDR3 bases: TGTGCCATCAGTGATTTCCAACATGGCTACACCTTC. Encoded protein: CAISDFQHGYTF.